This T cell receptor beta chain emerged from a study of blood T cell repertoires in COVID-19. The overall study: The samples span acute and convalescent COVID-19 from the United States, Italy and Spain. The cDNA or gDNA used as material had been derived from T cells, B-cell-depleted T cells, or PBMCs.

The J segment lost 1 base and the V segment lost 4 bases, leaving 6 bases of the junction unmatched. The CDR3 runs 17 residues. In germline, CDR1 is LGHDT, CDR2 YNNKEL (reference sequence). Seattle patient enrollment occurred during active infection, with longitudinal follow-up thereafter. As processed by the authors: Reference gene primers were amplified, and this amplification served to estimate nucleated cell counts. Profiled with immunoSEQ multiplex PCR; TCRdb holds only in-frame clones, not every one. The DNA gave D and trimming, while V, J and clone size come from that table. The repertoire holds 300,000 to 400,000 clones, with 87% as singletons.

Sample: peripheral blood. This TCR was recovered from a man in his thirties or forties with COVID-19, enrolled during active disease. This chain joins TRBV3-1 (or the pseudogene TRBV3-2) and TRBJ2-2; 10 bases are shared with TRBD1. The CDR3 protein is CASSPRDRGLNTGELFF. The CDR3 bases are TGTGCCAGCAGCCCCCGGGACAGGGGATTGAACACCGGGGAGCTGTTTTTT.